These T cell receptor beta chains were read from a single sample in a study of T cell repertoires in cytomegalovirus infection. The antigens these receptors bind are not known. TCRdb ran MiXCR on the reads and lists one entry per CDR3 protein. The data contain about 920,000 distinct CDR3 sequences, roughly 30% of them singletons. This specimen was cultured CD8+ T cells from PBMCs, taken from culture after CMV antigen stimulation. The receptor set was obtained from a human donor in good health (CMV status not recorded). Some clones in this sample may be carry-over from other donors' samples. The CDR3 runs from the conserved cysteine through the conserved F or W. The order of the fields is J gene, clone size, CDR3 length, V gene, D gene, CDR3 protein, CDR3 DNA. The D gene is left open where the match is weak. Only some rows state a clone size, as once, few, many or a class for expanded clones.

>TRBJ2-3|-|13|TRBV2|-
CASSEEFTDTQYF
TGTGCCAGCAGTGAGGAGTTCACAGATACGCAGTATTTT
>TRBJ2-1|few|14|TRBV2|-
CASSEADERNEQFF
TGTGCCAGCAGTGAAGCGGATGAGAGAAATGAGCAGTTCTTC
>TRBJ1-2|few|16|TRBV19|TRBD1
CASSIPDRGANYGYTF
TGTGCCAGTAGTATCCCCGACAGGGGCGCTAACTATGGCTACACCTTC
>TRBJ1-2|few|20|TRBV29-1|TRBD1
CSVEDRTPLQGARSNYGYTF
TGCAGCGTTGAAGATAGAACTCCATTACAGGGGGCGAGATCTAACTATGGCTACACCTTC
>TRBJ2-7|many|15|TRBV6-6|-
CASSYSRQSSYEQYF
TGTGCCAGCAGTTACTCTAGACAGAGCTCCTACGAGCAGTACTTC
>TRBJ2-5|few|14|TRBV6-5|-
CASSYQGSGETQYF
TGTGCCAGCAGTTACCAGGGGAGCGGGGAGACCCAGTACTTC
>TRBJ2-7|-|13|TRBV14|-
CASTPSGYYEQYF
TGTGCCAGCACACCCTCAGGCTACTACGAGCAGTACTTC
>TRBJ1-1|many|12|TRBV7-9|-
CAIPGGNTEAFF
TGTGCCATCCCTGGGGGGAACACTGAAGCTTTCTTT
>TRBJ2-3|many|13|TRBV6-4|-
CASSDSETDTQYF
TGTGCCAGCAGTGACTCCGAAACAGATACGCAGTATTTT
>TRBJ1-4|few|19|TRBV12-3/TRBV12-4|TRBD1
CASSLPPWTGSATNEKLFF
TGTGCCAGCAGTTTACCACCTTGGACAGGCTCCGCAACTAATGAAAAACTGTTTTTT
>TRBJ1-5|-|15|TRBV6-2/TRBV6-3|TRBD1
CASTATGRGDQPQHF
TGTGCCAGCACGGCGACAGGGAGGGGAGATCAGCCCCAGCATTTT
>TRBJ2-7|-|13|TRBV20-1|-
CSGRRQGKDEQYF
TGCAGTGGGCGGAGGCAGGGGAAAGACGAGCAGTACTTC
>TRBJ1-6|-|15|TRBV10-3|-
CAPEEGEVYNSPLHF
TGTGCCCCTGAGGAGGGGGAAGTATATAATTCACCCCTCCACTTT
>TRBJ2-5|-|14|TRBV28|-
CASSLRDFEETQYF
TGTGCCAGCAGTTTAAGGGACTTCGAAGAGACCCAGTACTTC
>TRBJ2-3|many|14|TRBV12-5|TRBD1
CASGFTGAVDTQYF
TGTGCTAGTGGTTTCACAGGGGCTGTGGATACGCAGTATTTT
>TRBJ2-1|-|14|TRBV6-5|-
CASSPLDEDNEQFF
TGTGCCAGCAGTCCGCTGGACGAGGACAATGAGCAGTTCTTC
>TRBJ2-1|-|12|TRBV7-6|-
CASSLDLPLWFF
TGTGCCAGCAGCTTAGATCTTCCCCTGTGGTTCTTC